One and the same sample provided the 2 T cell receptor beta chains below, sequenced in a study of shared clonotypes between healthy human individuals. Clones were sequenced by immunoSEQ multiplex PCR, and TCRdb holds only the in-frame ones, with some missing. The sample consists of about 1.5 million clones, approximately 98% of them appearing once. Sequenced material: naive CD4+ T cells sorted from blood. Noted subset: CD45RA+ positively selected. Source of these receptors: a man aged 25 to 40 in good health.

This clone was picked up one time. V is TRBV5-1 and J is TRBJ2-1; 12 nucleotides agree with TRBD2. CDR1 and CDR2 (germline): SGHRS, YFSETQ. The CDR3 is 18 amino acids. J lost 4 bases, V lost 4 bases, and 12 bases had no gene match. The CDR3 sequence is CASSTSETSGSPYNEQFF. In DNA form, the CDR3 reads TGCGCCAGCAGCACCTCCGAGACTAGCGGGAGTCCTTACAATGAGCAGTTCTTC. Full variable domain (rest looked up from reference TRBV5-1 and TRBJ2-1): KAGVTQTPRYLIKTRGQQVTLSCSPISGHRSVSWYQQTPGQGLQFLFEYFSETQRNKGNFPGRFSGRQFSNSRSEMNVSTLELGDSALYLCASSTSETSGSPYNEQFFGPGTRLTVL.

The chain couples TRBV28 to TRBJ2-1, with D possibly matching TRBD2 (6 bases). V was trimmed by 5 bases and J by 8 bases, leaving 16 bases between them. The CDR3 loop spans 14 amino acids. Germline V CDR1 and CDR2: MDHEN, SYDVKM. The CDR3 protein is CASSPFAGTDEQFF. CDR3 bases: TGTGCCAGCAGTCCCTTCGCGGGGACCGATGAGCAGTTCTTC.